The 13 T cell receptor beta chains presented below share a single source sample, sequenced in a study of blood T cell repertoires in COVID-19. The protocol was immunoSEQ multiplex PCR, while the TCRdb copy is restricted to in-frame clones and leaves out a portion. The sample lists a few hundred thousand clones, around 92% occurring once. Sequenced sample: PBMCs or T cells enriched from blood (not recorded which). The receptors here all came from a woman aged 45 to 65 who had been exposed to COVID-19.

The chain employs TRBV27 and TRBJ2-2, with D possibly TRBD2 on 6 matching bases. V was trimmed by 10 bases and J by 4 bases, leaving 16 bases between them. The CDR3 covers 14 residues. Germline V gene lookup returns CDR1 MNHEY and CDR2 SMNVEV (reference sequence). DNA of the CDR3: TGTGCCACCCGGGGAGGTGGTGGCACCGGGGAGCTGTTTTTT. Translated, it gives CATRGGGGTGELFF.

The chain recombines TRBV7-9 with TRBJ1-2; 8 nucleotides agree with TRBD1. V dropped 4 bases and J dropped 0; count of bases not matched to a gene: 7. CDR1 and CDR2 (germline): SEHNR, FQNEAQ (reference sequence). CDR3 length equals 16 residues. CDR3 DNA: TGTGCCAGCAGCTCAGGACAGGGACCAGCTAACTATGGCTACACCTTC. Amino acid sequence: CASSSGQGPANYGYTF. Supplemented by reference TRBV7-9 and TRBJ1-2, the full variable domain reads DTGVSQNPRHKITKRGQNVTFRCDPISEHNRLYWYRQTLGQGPEFLTYFQNEAQLEKSRLLSDRFSAERPKGSFSTLEIQRTEQGDSAMYLCASSSGQGPANYGYTFGSGTRLTVV.

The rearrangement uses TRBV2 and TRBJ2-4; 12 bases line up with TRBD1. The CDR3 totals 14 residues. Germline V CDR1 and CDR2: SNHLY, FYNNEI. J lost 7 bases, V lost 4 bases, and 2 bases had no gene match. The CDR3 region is CASSAGTGGNIQYF. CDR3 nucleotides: TGTGCCAGCAGTGCTGGGACAGGGGGCAACATTCAGTACTTC.

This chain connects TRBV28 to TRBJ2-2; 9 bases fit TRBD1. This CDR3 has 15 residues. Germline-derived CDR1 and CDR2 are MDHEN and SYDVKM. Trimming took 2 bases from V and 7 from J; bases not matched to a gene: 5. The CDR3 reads CASSLTGGANGELFF. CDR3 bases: TGTGCCAGCAGTTTAACAGGGGGCGCGAACGGGGAGCTGTTTTTT.

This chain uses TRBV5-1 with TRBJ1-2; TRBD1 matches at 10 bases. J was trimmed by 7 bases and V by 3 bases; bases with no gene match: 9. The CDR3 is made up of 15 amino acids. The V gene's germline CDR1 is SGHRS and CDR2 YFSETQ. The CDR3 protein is CASSYSSGTGVGYTF. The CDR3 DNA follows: TGCGCCAGCAGCTACTCTTCCGGGACAGGGGTTGGCTACACCTTC.

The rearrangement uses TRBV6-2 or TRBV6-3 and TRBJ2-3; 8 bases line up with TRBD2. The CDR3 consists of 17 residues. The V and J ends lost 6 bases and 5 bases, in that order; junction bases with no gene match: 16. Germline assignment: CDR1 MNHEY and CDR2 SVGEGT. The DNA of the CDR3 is TGTGCCAGCAGCCGTGGGCTAGCGGGTTCGGGCGGAGATACGCAGTATTTT. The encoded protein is CASSRGLAGSGGDTQYF.

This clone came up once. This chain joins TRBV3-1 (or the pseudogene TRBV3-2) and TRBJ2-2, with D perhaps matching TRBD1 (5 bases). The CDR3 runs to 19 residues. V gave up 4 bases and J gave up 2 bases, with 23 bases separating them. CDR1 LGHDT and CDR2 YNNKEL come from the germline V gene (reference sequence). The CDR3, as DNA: TGTGCCAGCAGCCCTTCCCTTTGGGGCCCCAACCTCAACACCGGGGAGCTGTTTTTT. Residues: CASSPSLWGPNLNTGELFF.

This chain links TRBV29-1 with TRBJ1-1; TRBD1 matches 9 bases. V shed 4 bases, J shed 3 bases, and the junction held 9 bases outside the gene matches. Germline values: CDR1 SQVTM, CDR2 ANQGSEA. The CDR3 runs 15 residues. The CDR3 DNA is TGCAGCGTTGGATATTTGACAGGGGGAGACACTGAAGCTTTCTTT. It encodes CSVGYLTGGDTEAFF.

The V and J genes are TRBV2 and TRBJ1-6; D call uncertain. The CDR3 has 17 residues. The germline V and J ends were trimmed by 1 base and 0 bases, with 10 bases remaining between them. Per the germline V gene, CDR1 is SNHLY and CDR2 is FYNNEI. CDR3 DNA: TGTGCCAGCAGTGAAGGGTCTTCGAGCTCCTATAATTCACCCCTCCACTTT. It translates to CASSEGSSSSYNSPLHF.

The CDR3 loop is CASTIDSASGAFF. In DNA form, the CDR3 reads TGTGCCAGCACCATCGACAGTGCGTCCGGGGCTTTCTTT. The chain employs TRBV12-3 or TRBV12-4 and TRBJ1-1; perhaps TRBD1 as D (5 bases). Trimming removed 7 bases from V and 11 bases from J, with 20 bases in between. The CDR3 runs 13 residues.

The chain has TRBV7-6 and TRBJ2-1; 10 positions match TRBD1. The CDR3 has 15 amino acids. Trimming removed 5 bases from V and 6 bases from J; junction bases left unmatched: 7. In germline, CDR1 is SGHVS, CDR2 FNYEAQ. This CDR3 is CASSPGTGVANEQFF. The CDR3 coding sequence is TGTGCCAGCAGCCCCGGGACAGGGGTTGCCAATGAGCAGTTCTTC.

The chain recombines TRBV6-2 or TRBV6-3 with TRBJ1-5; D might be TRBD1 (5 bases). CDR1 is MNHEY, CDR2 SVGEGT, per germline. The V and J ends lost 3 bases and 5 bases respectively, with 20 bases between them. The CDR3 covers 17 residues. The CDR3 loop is CASSYIPQGPLDQPQHF. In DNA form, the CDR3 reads TGTGCCAGCAGTTATATTCCCCAGGGCCCTCTCGATCAGCCCCAGCATTTT.

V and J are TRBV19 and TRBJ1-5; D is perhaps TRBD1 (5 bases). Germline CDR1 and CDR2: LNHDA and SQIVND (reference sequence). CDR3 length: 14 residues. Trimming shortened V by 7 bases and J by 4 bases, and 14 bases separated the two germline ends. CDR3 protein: CASNQRQTNQPQHF. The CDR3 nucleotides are TGTGCCAGTAACCAACGACAGACAAATCAGCCCCAGCATTTT.